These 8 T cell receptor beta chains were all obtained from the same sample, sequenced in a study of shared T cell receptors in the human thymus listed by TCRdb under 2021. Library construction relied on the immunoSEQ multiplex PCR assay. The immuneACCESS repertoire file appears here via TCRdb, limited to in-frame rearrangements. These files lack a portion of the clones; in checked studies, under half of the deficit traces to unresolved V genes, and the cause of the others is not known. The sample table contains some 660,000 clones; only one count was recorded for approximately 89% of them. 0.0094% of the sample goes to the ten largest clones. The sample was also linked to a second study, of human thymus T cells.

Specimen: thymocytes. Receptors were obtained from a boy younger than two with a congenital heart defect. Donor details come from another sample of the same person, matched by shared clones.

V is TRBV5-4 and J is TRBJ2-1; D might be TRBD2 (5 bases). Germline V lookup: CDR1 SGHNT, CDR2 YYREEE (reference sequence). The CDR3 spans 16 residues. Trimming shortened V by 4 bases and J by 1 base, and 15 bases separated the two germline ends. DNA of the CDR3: TGTGCCAGCAGCGGAACCGGGGTCATGTCCTACAATGAGCAGTTCTTC. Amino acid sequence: CASSGTGVMSYNEQFF.

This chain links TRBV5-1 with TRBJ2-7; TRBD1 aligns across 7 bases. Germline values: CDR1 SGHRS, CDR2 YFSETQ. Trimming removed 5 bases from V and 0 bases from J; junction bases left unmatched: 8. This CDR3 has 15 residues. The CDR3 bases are TGCGCCAGCAGAACCGGGACAGCACACTCCTACGAGCAGTACTTC. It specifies CASRTGTAHSYEQYF.

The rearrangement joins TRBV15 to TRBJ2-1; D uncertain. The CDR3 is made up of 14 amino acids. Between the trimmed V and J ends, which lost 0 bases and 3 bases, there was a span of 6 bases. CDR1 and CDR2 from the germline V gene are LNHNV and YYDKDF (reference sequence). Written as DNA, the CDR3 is TGTGCCACCAGCAGAGATAGTCTCTACAATGAGCAGTTCTTC. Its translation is CATSRDSLYNEQFF.

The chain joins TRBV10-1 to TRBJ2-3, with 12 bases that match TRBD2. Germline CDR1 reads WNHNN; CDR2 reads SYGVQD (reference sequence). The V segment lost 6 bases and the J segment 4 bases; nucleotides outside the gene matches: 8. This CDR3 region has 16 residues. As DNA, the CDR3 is TGCGCCAGCAGCCGGACTAGCGGGGAGGGCCCAGATACGCAGTATTTT. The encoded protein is CASSRTSGEGPDTQYF.

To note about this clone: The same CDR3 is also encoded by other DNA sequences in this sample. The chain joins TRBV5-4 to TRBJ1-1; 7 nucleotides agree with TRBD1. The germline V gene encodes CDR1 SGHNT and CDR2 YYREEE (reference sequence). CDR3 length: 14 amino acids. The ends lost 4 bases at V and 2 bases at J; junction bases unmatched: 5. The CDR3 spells CASSPGDSNTEAFF. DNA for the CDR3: TGTGCCAGCAGCCCGGGGGACAGCAACACTGAAGCTTTCTTT.

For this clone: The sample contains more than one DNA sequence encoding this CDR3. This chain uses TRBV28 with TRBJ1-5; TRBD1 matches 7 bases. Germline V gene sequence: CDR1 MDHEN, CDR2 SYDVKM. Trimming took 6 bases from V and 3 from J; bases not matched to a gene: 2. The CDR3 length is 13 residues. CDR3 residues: CASRGTVNQPQHF. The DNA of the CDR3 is TGTGCCAGCAGGGGGACAGTCAATCAGCCCCAGCATTTT.

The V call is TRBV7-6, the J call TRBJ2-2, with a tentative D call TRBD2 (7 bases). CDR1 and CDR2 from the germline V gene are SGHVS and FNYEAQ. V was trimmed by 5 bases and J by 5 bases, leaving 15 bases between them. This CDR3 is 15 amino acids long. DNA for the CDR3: TGTGCCAGCAGCCCCTGGGGGGGGCCTACCGGGGAGCTGTTTTTT. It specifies CASSPWGGPTGELFF.

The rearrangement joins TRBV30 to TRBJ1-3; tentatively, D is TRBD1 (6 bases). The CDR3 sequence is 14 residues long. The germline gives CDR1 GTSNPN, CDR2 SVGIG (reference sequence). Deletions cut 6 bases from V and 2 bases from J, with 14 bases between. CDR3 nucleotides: TGTGCCTGCACCACAGGGTTCACTGGAAACACCATATATTTT. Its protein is CACTTGFTGNTIYF.